The 28 T cell receptor beta chains given below trace back to one sample, sequenced in a study of blood T cell repertoires in COVID-19. The data were produced by immunoSEQ multiplex PCR, yet TCRdb's version contains in-frame clones alone and is incomplete. Of 270,000 or so clones in the sample, 86% were seen once. The sequenced sample was peripheral blood. These receptors all come from a woman between 25 and 40 years old with COVID-19, enrolled during active disease.

This clone is a singleton in its sample. CDR3 DNA sequence: TGTGCCAGCAGTTCCGGGGAGGGGATCGGATATGGCTACACCTTC. Protein: CASSSGEGIGYGYTF. The chain links TRBV28 to TRBJ1-2; D possibly corresponds to TRBD1 (5 bases). Trimming pared 4 bases from V and 5 bases from J, leaving 17 bases between. There are 15 residues in the CDR3. Germline CDR1 and CDR2: MDHEN and SYDVKM.

The V call is TRBV3-1 (or the pseudogene TRBV3-2), the J call TRBJ2-5; the match to TRBD2 covers 12 bases. The V gene's germline CDR1 is LGHDT and CDR2 YNNKEL (reference sequence). The trim removed 4 bases at V and 4 bases at J, leaving 13 bases unmatched. This CDR3 contains 18 residues. CDR3 nucleotide sequence: TGTGCCAGCAGCCCCTCCTCCTCTAGCGGGGGGGCCCTAGAGACCCAGTACTTC. Translation gives CASSPSSSSGGALETQYF.

The chain combines TRBV11-2 with TRBJ2-3; 12 nucleotides line up with TRBD2. V dropped 3 bases and J dropped 5; count of bases not matched to a gene: 6. CDR3 length: 16 amino acids. Germline CDR1 is SGHAT and CDR2 is FQNNGV. The CDR3 sequence: CASSFLAGGPGDTQYF. The DNA for the CDR3 is TGTGCCAGCAGCTTTCTAGCGGGGGGGCCGGGAGATACGCAGTATTTT.

The chain links TRBV7-9 to TRBJ2-3; D may be TRBD2 (6 bases). The V gene lost 7 bases and the J gene lost 2 bases, with 16 bases spanning the gap. CDR3 length equals 15 residues. CDR1 SEHNR and CDR2 FQNEAQ come from the germline V gene (reference sequence). CDR3 residues: CASTKRRADTDTQYF. The CDR3 DNA follows: TGTGCCAGCACCAAGAGGAGGGCCGACACAGATACGCAGTATTTT.

The genes are TRBV28 and TRBJ2-2, with a possible D match to TRBD2 (5 bases). The CDR3 is 14 amino acids. Germline CDR1 is MDHEN and CDR2 is SYDVKM. With 1 base removed from V and 7 bases from J, the gap between germline ends came to 10 bases. The CDR3 protein is CASSLSGVGGELFF. CDR3 bases: TGTGCCAGCAGTTTATCCGGGGTCGGCGGGGAGCTGTTTTTT.

V and J are TRBV6-6 and TRBJ2-7; TRBD2 aligns across 8 bases. The junction had 5 bases not matched to a gene; V was cut back by 0 bases and J by 4 bases. Germline loops: CDR1 MNHNY, CDR2 SVGAGI (reference sequence). CDR3 length: 15 amino acids. As DNA, the CDR3 is TGTGCCAGCAGTTACTCAGCGGGGGCCCGGTACGAGCAGTACTTC. It codes for CASSYSAGARYEQYF.

The genes are TRBV27 and TRBJ2-7, with 8 nucleotides matching TRBD1. The V segment lost 3 bases and the J segment 0 bases; nucleotides outside the gene matches: 4. CDR1 is MNHEY and CDR2 is SMNVEV in the germline V gene (reference sequence). The CDR3 totals 15 residues. The DNA for the CDR3 is TGTGCCAGCAGTTTGACCGGGACAGGCTCCTACGAGCAGTACTTC. Its translation is CASSLTGTGSYEQYF.

The V call is TRBV4-1, the J call TRBJ1-3; perhaps TRBD1 as D (5 bases). Trimming pared 1 base from V and 4 bases from J, leaving 11 bases between. This CDR3 is built from 15 residues. Germline assignment: CDR1 MGHRA and CDR2 YSYEKL. The DNA of the CDR3 is TGCGCCAGCAGCCAAGGGGGCGGAACGGGAAACACCATATATTTT. Encoded protein: CASSQGGGTGNTIYF.

This clone was observed a few times. The chain couples TRBV5-1 to TRBJ2-3; D uncertain. This CDR3 has 16 amino acids. CDR1 and CDR2 (germline): SGHRS, YFSETQ. The ends were cut back, 5 bases at V and 2 bases at J, with 18 bases in the middle. CDR3 coding DNA: TGCGCCAGCAGGGTGGAGACCGTTCTTCACACAGATACGCAGTATTTT. Encoded protein: CASRVETVLHTDTQYF.

This chain uses TRBV6-5 with TRBJ1-1; perhaps TRBD1 as D (6 bases). Trimming took off 0 bases at V and 3 bases at J, with 8 bases between the two ends. There are 14 residues in the CDR3. CDR1 and CDR2 (germline): MNHEY, SVGAGI. CDR3 region: CASSYSTGHTEAFF. The CDR3 nucleotides are TGTGCCAGCAGTTACTCGACAGGCCACACTGAAGCTTTCTTT.

The chain is built from TRBV4-1 and TRBJ1-4; D is uncertain. Per germline, CDR1 MGHRA and CDR2 YSYEKL. The CDR3 contains 14 residues. V lost 4 bases and J 4 bases, leaving 10 bases between the germline ends. The CDR3: CASSPPVLNEKLFF. The CDR3 DNA reads as TGCGCCAGCAGCCCCCCCGTCCTTAATGAAAAACTGTTTTTT.

The rearrangement joins TRBV6-5 to TRBJ2-1, with TRBD1 matching over 7 bases. The CDR3 covers 14 residues. Germline V gene data show CDR1 as MNHEY and CDR2 as SVGAGI. Unmatched junction bases numbered 6, after V lost 2 bases and J lost 8 bases. CDR3 bases: TGTGCCAGCAGTTACGTAGGGGGCCGGGATGAGCAGTTCTTC. This gives the protein CASSYVGGRDEQFF.

The chain is built from TRBV2 and TRBJ2-3, with no clear D. CDR1 is SNHLY, CDR2 FYNNEI, per germline. V was pared by 6 bases and J by 2 bases, with 6 bases between. There are 12 residues in the CDR3. In DNA, the CDR3 is TGTGCCAGCAGGCGAGACACAGATACGCAGTATTTT. This encodes CASRRDTDTQYF.

The chain links TRBV5-6 to TRBJ2-5, with D perhaps TRBD1 (6 bases). The V gene's germline CDR1 is SGHDT and CDR2 YYEEEE. The germline V and J ends were trimmed by 0 bases and 3 bases, with 9 bases remaining between them. The CDR3 is made up of 14 amino acids. CDR3 DNA: TGTGCCAGCAGCTTGGTTGGGGGCGAAGAGACCCAGTACTTC. Its protein product is CASSLVGGEETQYF. The whole variable domain, remainder taken from reference TRBV5-6 and TRBJ2-5, is DAGVTQSPTHLIKTRGQQVTLRCSPKSGHDTVSWYQQALGQGPQFIFQYYEEEERQRGNFPDRFSGHQFPNYSSELNVNALLLGDSALYLCASSLVGGEETQYFGPGTRLLVL.

V is TRBV19 and J is TRBJ1-2, with D uncertain. V lost 4 bases to trimming and J lost 6 bases, with 6 bases between them. Germline V gives CDR1 LNHDA, CDR2 SQIVND (reference sequence). The CDR3 is made up of 11 amino acids. This CDR3 reads CASSKADGYTF. CDR3 nucleotide sequence: TGTGCCAGTAGTAAGGCGGATGGCTACACCTTC. The full variable domain, its missing parts supplied by reference TRBV19 and TRBJ1-2, is DGGITQSPKYLFRKEGQNVTLSCEQNLNHDAMYWYRQDPGQGLRLIYYSQIVNDFQKGDIAEGYSVSREKKESFPLTVTSAQKNPTAFYLCASSKADGYTFGSGTRLTVV.

The rearrangement joins TRBV5-1 to TRBJ2-1; no clear D. The CDR3 totals 13 residues. Germline V gives CDR1 SGHRS, CDR2 YFSETQ. V gave up 2 bases and J gave up 8 bases, with 11 bases separating them. The CDR3 DNA sequence: TGCGCCAGCAGCTTTCTGAGTACGGATGAGCAGTTCTTC. Its translation: CASSFLSTDEQFF. The complete variable domain, with remaining parts taken from reference TRBV5-1 and TRBJ2-1, reads KAGVTQTPRYLIKTRGQQVTLSCSPISGHRSVSWYQQTPGQGLQFLFEYFSETQRNKGNFPGRFSGRQFSNSRSEMNVSTLELGDSALYLCASSFLSTDEQFFGPGTRLTVL.

The CDR3 DNA reads TGTGCCAGCAGCCAAGATAACCGGCGGGGCTGGCAGTATTTT. Its translation is CASSQDNRRGWQYF. This rearrangement joins TRBV14 to TRBJ2-3; perhaps TRBD2 as D (6 bases). Germline V gives CDR1 SGHDN, CDR2 FVKESK. The V end lost 0 bases, the J end lost 11 bases, and 15 bases lay between the germline ends. CDR3 length: 14 amino acids.

The chain links TRBV4-2 to TRBJ1-3, with D tentatively TRBD1 (5 bases). The CDR3 is 15 residues long. V dropped 0 bases and J dropped 4 bases, with 10 bases sitting between them. Germline V gene sequence: CDR1 LGHNA, CDR2 YNFKEQ. In DNA form, the CDR3 reads TGTGCCAGCAGCCAAGAGGGGCAGGGAGGAAACACCATATATTTT. This translates into CASSQEGQGGNTIYF.

The V gene is TRBV5-6, the J gene TRBJ2-3; TRBD2 is a possible D gene (6 bases). V lost 0 bases and J 0 bases, leaving 11 bases between the germline ends. Per the germline V gene, CDR1 is SGHDT and CDR2 is YYEEEE. The CDR3 is made up of 16 amino acids. CDR3 loop: CASSLALGTSTDTQYF. The CDR3 DNA is TGTGCCAGCAGCTTGGCCTTAGGGACTAGCACAGATACGCAGTATTTT.

This chain links TRBV9 with TRBJ2-5; 13 bases match TRBD2. Trimming cost V 2 bases and J 5 bases; bases outside gene matches: 6. Germline V gene sequence: CDR1 SGDLS, CDR2 YYNGEE. The CDR3 has 16 residues. This chain's CDR3 is CASSVGTSGVAETQYF. CDR3 in DNA: TGTGCCAGCAGCGTGGGGACTAGCGGGGTGGCGGAGACCCAGTACTTC.

This rearrangement joins TRBV5-1 to TRBJ1-1, with 9 nucleotides matching TRBD1. Unmatched junction bases numbered 10, after V lost 4 bases and J lost 3 bases. The CDR3 is made up of 16 amino acids. Germline V lookup: CDR1 SGHRS, CDR2 YFSETQ. The CDR3 sequence: CASSRGQGRADTEAFF. CDR3 sequence (DNA): TGCGCCAGCAGCCGCGGACAGGGGAGGGCTGACACTGAAGCTTTCTTT.

The V and J genes are TRBV6-5 and TRBJ1-2; no clear D. CDR3 length equals 12 residues. Trimming removed 0 bases from V and 7 bases from J, with 6 bases in between. Germline CDR1 MNHEY, CDR2 SVGAGI. The CDR3 protein is CASSYSFGGYTF. The CDR3 nucleotides read TGTGCCAGCAGTTACTCGTTCGGTGGCTACACCTTC.

The gene calls are TRBV28 and TRBJ2-3, with TRBD2 matching over 8 bases. CDR3 size: 15 residues. Trimming removed 3 bases from V and 2 bases from J; junction bases left unmatched: 4. Germline V gene sequence: CDR1 MDHEN, CDR2 SYDVKM. The CDR3 region is CASSFYGGATDTQYF. The CDR3 bases are TGTGCCAGCAGTTTTTACGGGGGGGCCACAGATACGCAGTATTTT.

The chain carries TRBV29-1 and TRBJ1-2; tentative D call: TRBD1 (6 bases). The CDR3 is 14 residues long. Trimming stripped 8 bases from V and 0 bases from J, with 16 bases between. CDR1 and CDR2 from the germline V gene are SQVTM and ANQGSEA. The CDR3 nucleotides read TGCAGCCCCCCCTCCGGGACAACTAACTATGGCTACACCTTC. Translation gives CSPPSGTTNYGYTF.

This clone occurred a few times. This rearrangement joins TRBV4-2 to TRBJ1-3, with 12 bases identical to TRBD1. Germline values: CDR1 LGHNA, CDR2 YNFKEQ. Losses at the gene ends were 1 base for V and 8 bases for J; bases not matched to a gene: 9. The CDR3 covers 17 residues. CDR3 coding DNA: TGTGCCAGCAGCCAAGGGATGGGACAGGGGGCGTGGGACACCATATATTTT. Encoded protein: CASSQGMGQGAWDTIYF.

The chain uses TRBV3-1 (or the pseudogene TRBV3-2) and TRBJ1-2; 7 bases fit TRBD1. The germline V gene encodes CDR1 LGHDT and CDR2 YNNKEL (reference sequence). The V gene end was trimmed by 6 bases and the J gene end by 1 base; junction bases not matched to a gene: 5. The CDR3 extends over 14 amino acids. CDR3 sequence: CASRRTGINYGYTF. Here the CDR3 DNA reads TGTGCCAGCAGACGGACAGGTATTAACTATGGCTACACCTTC.

This clone has a single count. The chain recombines TRBV6-5 with TRBJ2-1, with 9 positions matching TRBD2. CDR1 is MNHEY, CDR2 SVGAGI, per germline. CDR3 size: 12 residues. Losses at the gene ends were 6 bases for V and 9 bases for J; bases not matched to a gene: 3. Here the CDR3 DNA reads TGTGCCAGCAGGCGGGGGGGCGGTGAGCAGTTCTTC. Its translation is CASRRGGGEQFF.

The V gene is TRBV5-1, the J gene TRBJ2-7, with 9 bases fitting TRBD1. The CDR3 has 16 amino acids. Germline V gene lookup returns CDR1 SGHRS and CDR2 YFSETQ. Trimming removed 4 bases from V and 3 bases from J; junction bases left unmatched: 11. The CDR3 DNA reads TGCGCCAGCAGCCTTACAGGGGGCGACCGACTCTACGAGCAGTACTTC. It codes for CASSLTGGDRLYEQYF.